Presented here are 15 T cell receptor beta chains from one specimen sequenced in a study of T cell repertoires in cytomegalovirus infection. In TCRdb, the reads were re-called with MiXCR into one record per CDR3 protein. This table holds about a million distinct CDR3 sequences, 30% to 40% found once. Antigens of these TCRs are unknown. The sample consisted of cultured CD8+ T cells from PBMCs, taken from culture after CMV antigen stimulation. Every receptor here comes from a human donor in good health (CMV status not recorded). Some clones in this sample may be carry-over from other donors' samples.

The rearrangement links TRBV25-1 to TRBJ2-5; 12 bases agree with TRBD2. The V gene's germline CDR1 is MGHDK and CDR2 SYGVNS. This CDR3 contains 17 residues. V shed 6 bases, J shed 0 bases, and the junction held 8 bases outside the gene matches. CDR3 region: CASSPGLAGWYQETQYF. The CDR3 nucleotides read TGTGCCAGCAGCCCGGGACTAGCGGGCTGGTACCAAGAGACCCAGTACTTC.

This clonotype has a handful of counts. The CDR3 sequence is CASSLAVGTGGTGELFF. DNA of the CDR3: TGTGCCAGCAGCTTAGCCGTGGGGACAGGGGGCACCGGGGAGCTGTTTTTT. J is TRBJ2-2 and V is TRBV7-9, with 11 bases identical to TRBD1. CDR3 length: 17 residues. J was trimmed by 4 bases and V by 0 bases; bases with no gene match: 4. CDR1 and CDR2 from the germline V gene are SEHNR and FQNEAQ (reference sequence).

V is TRBV12-3 or TRBV12-4 and J is TRBJ1-1; weak D call: TRBD1 (5 bases). CDR3 length: 13 residues. Trimming stripped 7 bases from V and 5 bases from J, with 14 bases between. CDR3 sequence: CASIQGVGTEAFF. For the CDR3, the DNA is TGTGCCAGCATCCAGGGTGTTGGAACTGAAGCTTTCTTT.

This clonotype was seen at least ten times. V gene TRBV7-9 combines with J gene TRBJ2-6; the D gene is possibly TRBD1 (6 bases). CDR1 and CDR2 from the germline V gene are SEHNR and FQNEAQ (reference sequence). V was clipped by 3 bases and J by 3 bases, with 12 bases between them. This CDR3 is built from 16 residues. CDR3 amino acids: CASSFDGGLGANVLTF. The CDR3 bases are TGTGCCAGCAGCTTTGATGGGGGCCTTGGGGCCAACGTCCTGACTTTC.

To note about this clonotype: A read error may be the cause here, since a much bigger clone is one base away. This rearrangement joins TRBV7-6 to TRBJ2-7, with D perhaps matching TRBD1 (5 bases). From germline, CDR1 is SGHVS and CDR2 FNYEAQ. The CDR3 has 15 residues. The chain's CDR3 is CVSSPRAGPGYEQYF. The CDR3 nucleotides read TGTGTCAGCAGCCCCCGGGCAGGGCCTGGGTACGAGCAGTACTTC.

This clonotype was picked up many times. V and J are TRBV19 and TRBJ1-1; a possible D gene is TRBD1 (5 bases). There are 14 residues in the CDR3. Between the trimmed V and J ends, which lost 5 bases and 1 base, there was a span of 11 bases. Germline V gene sequence: CDR1 LNHDA, CDR2 SQIVND (reference sequence). The CDR3 DNA reads TGTGCCAGTAGTGTTTCCGGGACGAACACTGAAGCTTTCTTT. It encodes CASSVSGTNTEAFF.

This clonotype was counted between two and nine times. In DNA, the CDR3 is TGTGCCAGCAGTTTAAGTATCGGGCGGGCCACAGATACGCAGTATTTT. Translated: CASSLSIGRATDTQYF. The chain links TRBV27 to TRBJ2-3; TRBD2 is a possible D gene (5 bases). This CDR3 contains 16 residues. In germline, CDR1 is MNHEY, CDR2 SMNVEV (reference sequence). Trimming removed 2 bases from V and 2 bases from J, with 14 bases in between.

The chain employs TRBV29-1 and TRBJ2-2, with 11 positions matching TRBD1. With V trimmed by 4 bases and J by 1 base, 5 bases remained unmatched. Germline V gene sequence: CDR1 SQVTM, CDR2 ANQGSEA. The CDR3 is 16 amino acids. CDR3 sequence: CSVGTGGARNTGELFF. The CDR3 DNA sequence: TGCAGCGTTGGGACAGGGGGCGCAAGGAACACCGGGGAGCTGTTTTTT.

This chain connects TRBV7-8 to TRBJ2-2, with 8 bases identical to TRBD2. J lost 7 bases, V lost 5 bases, and 12 bases had no gene match. The germline V gene encodes CDR1 SGHVS and CDR2 FQNEAQ. The CDR3 consists of 16 residues. The CDR3 loop reads CASSVGAGVRGGELFF. DNA for the CDR3: TGTGCCAGCAGCGTAGGAGCGGGGGTCCGGGGCGGGGAGCTGTTTTTT.

This chain uses TRBV6-6 with TRBJ2-1, with D maybe TRBD1 (6 bases). The CDR3 consists of 16 residues. The germline V gene has CDR1 MNHNY and CDR2 SVGAGI (reference sequence). V lost 0 bases to trimming and J lost 8 bases, with 17 bases between them. The CDR3 nucleotides are TGTGCCAGCAGTTACTCTGGTGACAGGCCGACCCATGAGCAGTTCTTC. Amino acid sequence: CASSYSGDRPTHEQFF.

This clonotype was counted a few times. V usage is TRBV7-8 and J usage is TRBJ1-4; possible D gene TRBD1, 5 bases. Germline CDR1 reads SGHVS; CDR2 reads FQNEAQ. V was shortened by 4 bases and J by 7 bases, with 22 bases between the two germline ends. The CDR3 runs 17 residues. The CDR3 DNA reads as TGTGCCAGCAGCTCCCTAGCCGGGGGGGTGATCAGTGAAAAACTGTTTTTT. Encoded protein: CASSSLAGGVISEKLFF.

The chain combines TRBV4-1 with TRBJ2-1; tentative D call: TRBD2 (5 bases). This CDR3 is built from 14 residues. Trimming removed 5 bases from V and 5 bases from J, with 13 bases in between. Germline V gene lookup returns CDR1 MGHRA and CDR2 YSYEKL. Here the CDR3 reads CASSLRVRDNEQFF. The CDR3 DNA reads TGCGCCAGCAGCTTGCGGGTTCGGGACAATGAGCAGTTCTTC.

The chain combines TRBV6-5 with TRBJ2-4; 9 nucleotides match TRBD1. CDR3 length equals 16 residues. V dropped 6 bases and J dropped 6; count of bases not matched to a gene: 12. Germline V gene lookup returns CDR1 MNHEY and CDR2 SVGAGI. CDR3 loop: CASSPSRTGEGNIQYF. CDR3 DNA: TGTGCCAGCAGCCCTTCTCGGACAGGGGAGGGAAACATTCAGTACTTC.

As for this clonotype: Its ends do not fully match the called genes, so a read error is possible. The gene calls are TRBV7-6 and TRBJ2-7; D remains ambiguous. Germline CDR1 and CDR2: SGHVS and FNYEAQ. The CDR3 contains 12 residues. The CDR3, as DNA: TGTGTCAGCAGCCTGGTTCAGGTCGAGCAGTACTTC. Translation: CVSSLVQVEQYF.

The chain is built from TRBV28 and TRBJ2-7, with no clear D. The germline V gene has CDR1 MDHEN and CDR2 SYDVKM. The CDR3 loop spans 14 amino acids. Between the trimmed V and J ends, which lost 6 bases and 2 bases, there was a span of 14 bases. This CDR3 is CASSTSFRAYEQYV. The CDR3 DNA reads as TGTGCCAGCAGCACTTCATTCAGAGCCTACGAGCAGTACGTC.